These T cell receptor beta chains were read from a single sample in a study of regulatory T cells in long-lasting Graves disease. TCRdb reprocessed the multiplex PCR reads via MiXCR and lists one record per CDR3 protein. The table shows about 440,000 distinct CDR3 sequences, with approximately 15% occurring only once. This sample was shared with a second study, whose subject was T cells in Graves' hyperthyroidism and ophthalmopathy.

This specimen consisted of peripheral blood mononuclear cells (PBMCs), obtained at new diagnosis, from a patient treated with antithyroid drugs. Receptors were obtained from a woman aged 30 to 39 with Graves disease. Each CDR3 is given with its conserved first and last residue. A D gene is named only where the DNA matches it firmly. For some rows the clone size is stated as once, few or many, or as a class when expanded; others skip it.

clone size,D gene,V gene,J gene,CDR3 protein,CDR3 DNA
-,-,TRBV10-3,TRBJ1-4,CAISEMNRLNEKLFF,TGTGCCATCAGTGAGATGAACAGGCTTAATGAAAAACTGTTTTTT
many,TRBD2,TRBV11-2,TRBJ2-7,CASSADVLSGRWYEQYF,TGTGCCAGCAGCGCCGACGTACTTAGCGGGAGATGGTACGAGCAGTACTTC
many,-,TRBV28,TRBJ2-3,CASSFLRRTGGTDTQYF,TGTGCCAGCAGTTTCCTTCGGCGCACGGGGGGCACAGATACGCAGTATTTT
many,-,TRBV10-3,TRBJ2-7,CAISDYLSYEQYF,TGTGCCATCAGTGACTACCTCTCCTACGAGCAGTACTTC
many,TRBD2,TRBV24-1,TRBJ2-3,CATSERLAGLLTDTQYF,TGTGCCACCAGTGAGAGACTAGCGGGACTTCTCACAGATACGCAGTATTTT
many,-,TRBV2,TRBJ2-1,CASRGGQETKSSYNEQFF,TGTGCCAGCAGGGGGGGACAAGAAACGAAGAGCTCCTACAATGAGCAGTTCTTC
-,TRBD1,TRBV30,TRBJ2-1,CAWSHWGQSSYNEQFF,TGTGCCTGGAGTCACTGGGGACAGAGCTCCTACAATGAGCAGTTCTTC
-,TRBD2,TRBV9,TRBJ2-1,CASSVSGRAGDEQFF,TGTGCCAGCAGCGTGAGCGGGAGGGCCGGGGATGAGCAGTTCTTC
many,-,TRBV6-1,TRBJ2-1,CASSLLANEQFF,TGTGCCAGCAGTCTACTAGCTAATGAGCAGTTCTTC
many,TRBD2,TRBV28,TRBJ2-3,CASNLGLAGGDTQYF,TGTGCCAGCAACCTTGGTCTAGCGGGAGGCGATACGCAGTATTTT
many,TRBD1,TRBV11-2,TRBJ2-1,CASSPGQGFEQFF,TGTGCCAGCAGCCCCGGACAGGGCTTCGAGCAGTTCTTC
many,TRBD2,TRBV18,TRBJ2-1,CASSPPRFGSGSDNEQFF,TGTGCCAGCTCACCACCGAGATTCGGTAGCGGGAGTGATAATGAGCAGTTCTTC
-,TRBD2,TRBV9,TRBJ2-1,CASSAGTSGSWSSYNEQFF,TGTGCCAGCAGCGCCGGGACTAGCGGGAGCTGGAGCTCCTACAATGAGCAGTTCTTC
many,TRBD2,TRBV6-2/TRBV6-3,TRBJ2-5,CASSYKSGRKGQETQYF,TGTGCCAGCAGTTACAAGAGCGGGAGGAAGGGGCAAGAGACCCAGTACTTC
-,-,TRBV5-1,TRBJ1-4,CASSLVGGIGEKLFF,TGCGCCAGCAGCTTGGTAGGGGGAATTGGGGAAAAACTGTTTTTT
many,TRBD1,TRBV24-1,TRBJ2-7,CATSGAGTGGYEQYF,TGTGCCACCAGTGGGGCAGGGACAGGGGGTTACGAGCAGTACTTC
many,TRBD1,TRBV5-1,TRBJ1-5,CASSLAGRGGNQPQHF,TGCGCCAGCAGCTTGGCGGGCAGGGGGGGCAATCAGCCCCAGCATTTT